This record covers a single TCR beta chain. Its antigen remains unknown. The CDR3 is 14 amino acids. The germline gives CDR1 MRHNA, CDR2 SNTAGT. V was clipped by 3 bases and J by 1 base; unmatched bases: 0. This entry comes from a study of cytomegalovirus exposure and HLA in healthy donors. Whole-study context: About 85 million unique TCRs from HLA-typed donors were held in an early release of data. Study results and limitations: Among donors in an Asian-associated ancestry cluster, a later analysis reportedly found fewer N-insertions than the roughly 610-donor mean.

PCR used 60 Vbeta primers and 13 Jbeta primers. Using immunoSEQ multiplex PCR, the repertoire was profiled, and TCRdb retains in-frame clones only, with some absent. Of more than 95,000 clones in the sample, approximately 70% were seen once. This clonotype originated in a woman between 45 and 60 years old in good health and CMV-seronegative. This chain connects TRBV6-4 to TRBJ2-3; 8 nucleotides match TRBD2. The sample comprised PBMCs. CDR3: CASSERGGTDTQYF. Written as DNA, the CDR3 is TGTGCCAGCAGTGAGCGGGGGGGCACAGATACGCAGTATTTT.